Below, one T cell receptor beta chain is given with its context. It was CD45RO-negative cells, positively selected for CCR7, that made up naive CD8 cells, with terminally differentiated effector memory CD45RA+ cells excluded. The source of the sample is a study of shared clonotypes between healthy human individuals. About the study: Donors had three CD4 naive, three CD4 memory, two CD8 naive and one CD8 memory plate apiece.

The CDR3 is 17 residues long. Germline lookup yields CDR1 SGHNT and CDR2 YYREEE (reference sequence). V was trimmed by 0 bases and J by 10 bases, leaving 23 bases between them. Assay execution took place at the deep level. Profiling relied on immunoSEQ multiplex PCR, and the TCRdb table lists in-frame clones only, not all of them. Of about 2.1 million clones detected, approximately 92% appear once; the ten largest clones hold around 1.8%. Input material: naive CD8+ T cells from PBMCs. The clonotype originates from a man younger than 30 in good health. Some clones in this sample may be carry-over from other donors' samples. V gene TRBV5-4 combines with J gene TRBJ2-1, with D maybe TRBD1 (7 bases). CDR3 sequence (DNA): TGTGCCAGCAGCTTGGCCTGGGACAGACAGGGAGGCGAGGAGCAGTTCTTC. Translation gives CASSLAWDRQGGEEQFF.